This T cell receptor (beta chain) appears in the sequencing data of a study of CD8 T cells in Susac syndrome (dated by TCRdb to 2018 to 2020). Study-level background: Of the Susac syndrome patients who were sequenced, under 10 were in clinical remission while about six had clinically active disease. Whether CD8+ T cell activation and differentiation in Susac syndrome was antigen driven was tested using repertoire sequencing. At blood withdrawal, Susac syndrome patients were either therapy-naive, taking corticosteroids (in some cases with IVIg as well), or taking IVIg alone. Broader findings and caveats from the paper: In the CD4+ T cell repertoire of Susac syndrome patients, clonal expansion was not detected. The number of individuals in the TCR sequencing and HLA analysis was acknowledged as relatively small.

Peripheral blood CD8+ and CD4+ T cells from healthy donors, Susac syndrome patients and multiple sclerosis patients were profiled using high-throughput TCR beta sequencing. The Susac syndrome patients fulfilled recently defined diagnostic criteria for either definite or probable disease. Bulk CD8+ and CD4+ T cells were purified magnetically by negative isolation, whereas CD8+ TEMRA cells were enriched by FACS. Blood was drawn into EDTA tubes, processed within 24 hours, and PBMCs were isolated by density gradient centrifugation. PBMCs intended for TCR sequencing were cryopreserved in liquid nitrogen and thawed later in a water bath at 37 degrees C. A purity of at least 90% was achieved for sorted or isolated CD4+, CD8+ and CD8+ TEMRA cells. V gives up 4 bases and J gives up 15 bases, and the segment between their germline ends measures 10 bases. The CDR3 numbers 10 residues from cysteine through phenylalanine. The read is trimmed to its CDR3 DNA, 30 bases read in frame from base 1. Taken from the germline V gene, the CDR1 and CDR2 loops are MDHEN and SYDVKM.

About this clonotype: Its antigen is unknown. There are no base qualities to consult, and no much larger clone falls within one base.

RNA was extracted with the RNeasy kit and about 0.5 to 1 ug was reverse transcribed using random hexamers. TCR beta CDR3 regions were amplified with the immunoSEQ multiplex PCR assay covering 54 Vbeta and 13 Jbeta segments. PCR amplification bias was corrected using a synthetic template baseline for primer optimization and computational correction. Per the authors' processing: Reads were annotated to V, D and J genes according to IMGT and were analyzed with immunoSEQ Analyzer, with only productive sequences retained. Clonality was computed as one minus Shannon entropy normalized by log2 of the number of productive unique sequences. For each patient and control, public and private clones were evaluated within the 100 most prevalent clones. Clones were defined as Susac-specific if absent from the healthy and MS cohorts, from approximately 1,100 published viral clones and from other ImmuneACCESS disease sequences. TCRdb reran the public reads through fastp at Q25 and MiXCR, keeping productive beta chains. Rows are unified per CDR3 protein, each entry keeping the most common DNA and genes. The V and J calls here are based on TCRdb, not the publication. Here the sample has about 240,000 distinct CDR3 sequences; around 96% occur a single time. Of the sample, 0.08% to 0.11% is held by the ten largest clones.

This receptor was taken from a human donor with Susac syndrome. The chain employs TRBV28 and TRBJ2-1, with the D gene call left open. The specimen sequenced was CD4+ T cells from PBMCs. The CDR3 protein is CASSSEMAFF. The DNA sequence is TGTGCCAGCAGTTCAGAGATGGCGTTCTTC.